Listed below are T cell receptor beta chains from one sample, sequenced in a study of T cells in tuberculosis. Libraries were prepared by immunoSEQ multiplex PCR; TCRdb keeps only in-frame clonotypes and omits some of them. There are roughly 34,000 clones in the sample; 93% occur only once, and approximately 10% lies in the top ten. The specimen comprised PBMCs, sampled at tuberculosis diagnosis. The receptors stem from an adult with tuberculosis. CDR3s include the opening cysteine and the closing phenylalanine or tryptophan. The D gene is left open where the match is weak.

>TRBV4-1|TRBD1
CASSRPGQGFWGYTF
>TRBV30|TRBD2
CAWSPPGLAALTDTQYF
>TRBV5-8|TRBD1
CASSPGTGITPREKLFF
>TRBV6-1|NA
CASSDFGLPLSNQPQHF
>TRBV7-8|NA
CASSLGIGMNEQYF
>TRBV27|NA
CASSKLGGVLRTEAFF
>TRBV4-1|TRBD1
CASSQAGQGRTGANVLTF
>TRBV10-3|TRBD2
CAISEGTSGSYEQYF
>TRBV27|NA
CASRLAGRGEQYF
>TRBV10-1|NA
CASSESSGFGAGELFF
>TRBV6-1|NA
CASSEGVGTWNEAFF
>TRBV4-1|TRBD1
CASSQDRGWKEKLFF
>TRBV4-1|NA
CASSQESPLGGYTF
>TRBV27|NA
CASSLSAANTEAFF
>TRBV5-5|TRBD1
CASSFTGVLGELFF
>TRBV7-6|NA
CASSPTPSYEQYF
>TRBV6-1|TRBD1
CATRDRVYEQYF
>TRBV5-1|NA
CASSLVQGNTEAFF
>TRBV19|NA
CASSGDRYEQFF
>TRBV7-3|NA
CASSASRLSNQPQHF
>TRBV2|NA
CASRTANTEAFF
>TRBV10-1|NA
CASSETGTPYIEAFF
>TRBV6-5|TRBD2
CASSIAGVYNEQFF
>TRBV6-5|NA
CASSYKNGQSYSPLHF
>TRBV4-1|NA
CASSQDGAGNYEQYF
>TRBV29-1|TRBD2
CSVEGLAGWGSYNEQFF
>TRBV9|TRBD2
CASSPQAGGTYNEQFF
>TRBV11-2|NA
CASSSIRQSSYEQYF
>TRBV6-1|NA
CASSHNQPQHF
>TRBV11-2|NA
CASSLGGTETQYF
>TRBV30|TRBD2
CAWGTGRLTSGSSGPQFF
>TRBV27|NA
CASRREWSQPQHF
>TRBV4-1|TRBD2
CASSRTLAGPLTSTDTQYF
>TRBV5-4|NA
CASSLQGFGEKLFF
>TRBV27|NA
CASTSRGGGTEAFF
>TRBV4-2|TRBD2
CASSPQRGGFSYEQYF
>TRBV7-2|NA
CASSLEGPRGKYF
>TRBV4-1|NA
CASSRRGLGETQYF
>TRBV5-6|NA
CASSLNEKLFF
>TRBV2|NA
CASSYEHLVNTEAFF
>TRBV5-1|NA
CASSSSLGAADTQYF
>TRBV5-1|TRBD1
CASSAAGTGANEQFF
>TRBV28|TRBD2
CASSLSSGAFSYEQYF
>TRBV9|NA
CASSVAPAATDTQYF
>TRBV19|NA
CASSIGAGLYGYTF